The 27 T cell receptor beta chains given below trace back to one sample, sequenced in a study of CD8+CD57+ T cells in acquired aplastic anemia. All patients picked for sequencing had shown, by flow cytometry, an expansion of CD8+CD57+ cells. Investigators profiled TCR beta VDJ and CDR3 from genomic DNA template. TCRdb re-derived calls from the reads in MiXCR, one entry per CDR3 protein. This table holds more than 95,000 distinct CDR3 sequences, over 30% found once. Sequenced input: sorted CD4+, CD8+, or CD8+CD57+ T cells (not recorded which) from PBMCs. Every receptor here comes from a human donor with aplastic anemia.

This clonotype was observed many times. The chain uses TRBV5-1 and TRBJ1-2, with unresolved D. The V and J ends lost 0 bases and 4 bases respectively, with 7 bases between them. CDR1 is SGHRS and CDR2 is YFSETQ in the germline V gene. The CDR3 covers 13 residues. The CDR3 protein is CASSLEQPYGYTF. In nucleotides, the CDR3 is TGCGCCAGCAGCTTGGAACAGCCCTATGGCTACACCTTC.

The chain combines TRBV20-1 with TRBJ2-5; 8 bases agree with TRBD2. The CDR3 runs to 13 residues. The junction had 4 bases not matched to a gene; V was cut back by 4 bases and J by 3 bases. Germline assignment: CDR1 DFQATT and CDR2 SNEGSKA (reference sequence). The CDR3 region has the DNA TGCAGTGCTACCCGGACTAGCAAAGAGACCCAGTACTTC. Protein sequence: CSATRTSKETQYF.

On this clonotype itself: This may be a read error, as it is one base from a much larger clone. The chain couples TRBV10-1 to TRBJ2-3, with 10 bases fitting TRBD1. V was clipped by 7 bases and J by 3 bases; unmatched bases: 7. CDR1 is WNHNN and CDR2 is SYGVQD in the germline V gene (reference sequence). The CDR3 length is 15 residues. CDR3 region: CASNQGTGVTDTQYF. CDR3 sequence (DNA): TGCGCCAGCAACCAAGGGACAGGGGTTACAGATACGCAGTATTTT.

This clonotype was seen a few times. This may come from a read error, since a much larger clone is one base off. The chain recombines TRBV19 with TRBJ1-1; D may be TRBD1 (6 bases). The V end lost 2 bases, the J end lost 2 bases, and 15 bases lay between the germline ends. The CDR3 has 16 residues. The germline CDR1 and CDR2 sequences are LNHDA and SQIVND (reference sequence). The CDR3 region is CASSISRGHGNTEAFF. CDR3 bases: TGTGCCAGTAGTATATCACGGGGGCATGGAAACACTGAAGCTTTCTTT.

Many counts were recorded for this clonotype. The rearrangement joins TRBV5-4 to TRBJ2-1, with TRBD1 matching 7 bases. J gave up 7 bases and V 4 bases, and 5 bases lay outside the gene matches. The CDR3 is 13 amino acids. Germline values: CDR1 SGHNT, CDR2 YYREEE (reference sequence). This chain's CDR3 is CASSLDRENEQFF. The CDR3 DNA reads TGTGCCAGCAGCCTAGACAGGGAAAATGAGCAGTTCTTC.

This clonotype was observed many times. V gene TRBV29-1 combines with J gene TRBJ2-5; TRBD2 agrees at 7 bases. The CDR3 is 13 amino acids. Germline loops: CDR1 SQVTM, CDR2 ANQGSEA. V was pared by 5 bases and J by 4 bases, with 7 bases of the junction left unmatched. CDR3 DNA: TGCAGCGTTAACGGGGGGACGGGAGAGACCCAGTACTTC. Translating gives CSVNGGTGETQYF.

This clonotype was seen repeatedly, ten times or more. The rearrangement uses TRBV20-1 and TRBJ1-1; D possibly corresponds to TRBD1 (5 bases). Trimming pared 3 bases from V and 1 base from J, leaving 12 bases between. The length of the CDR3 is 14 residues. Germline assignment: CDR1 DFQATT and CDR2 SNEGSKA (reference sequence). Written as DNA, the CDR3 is TGCAGTGCTAGCCCCGGGACGGGGAACACTGAAGCTTTCTTT. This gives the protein CSASPGTGNTEAFF.

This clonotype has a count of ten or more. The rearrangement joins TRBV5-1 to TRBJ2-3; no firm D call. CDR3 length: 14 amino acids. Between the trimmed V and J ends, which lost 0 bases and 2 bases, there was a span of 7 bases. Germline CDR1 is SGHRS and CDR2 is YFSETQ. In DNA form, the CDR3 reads TGCGCCAGCAGCTTGGACTCAGACACAGATACGCAGTATTTT. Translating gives CASSLDSDTDTQYF.

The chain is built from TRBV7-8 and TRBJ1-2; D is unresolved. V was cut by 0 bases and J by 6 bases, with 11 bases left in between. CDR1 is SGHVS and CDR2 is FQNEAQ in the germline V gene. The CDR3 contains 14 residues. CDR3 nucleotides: TGTGCCAGCAGCTTAGCTGTTCAGGCTAATGGCTACACCTTC. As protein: CASSLAVQANGYTF.

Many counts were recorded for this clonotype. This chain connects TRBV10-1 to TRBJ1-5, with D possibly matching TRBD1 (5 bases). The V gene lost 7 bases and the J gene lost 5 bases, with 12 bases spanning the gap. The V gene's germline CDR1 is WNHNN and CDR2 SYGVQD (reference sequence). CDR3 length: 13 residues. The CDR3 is CASTVGGDQPQHF. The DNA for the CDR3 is TGCGCCAGCACCGTAGGAGGGGATCAGCCCCAGCATTTT.

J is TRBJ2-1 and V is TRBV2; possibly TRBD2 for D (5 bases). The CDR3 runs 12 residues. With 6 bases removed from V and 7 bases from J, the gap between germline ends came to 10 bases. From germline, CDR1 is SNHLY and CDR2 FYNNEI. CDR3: CASSRRENEQFF. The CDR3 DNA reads TGTGCCAGCAGCCGAAGGGAGAATGAGCAGTTCTTC.

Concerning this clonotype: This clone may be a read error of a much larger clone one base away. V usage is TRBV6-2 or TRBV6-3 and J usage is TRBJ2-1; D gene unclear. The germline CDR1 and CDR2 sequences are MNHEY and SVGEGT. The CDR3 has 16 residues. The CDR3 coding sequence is TGTACCAGCAGTTACTCTATCGACCCAACCTACAATGAGCAGTTCTTC. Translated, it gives CTSSYSIDPTYNEQFF.

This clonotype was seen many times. CDR3 coding DNA: TGTGCCAGCAGCTTAGAACTCCCCAGAGGAGCTTTCTTT. Amino acids: CASSLELPRGAFF. The chain joins TRBV7-9 to TRBJ1-1; D ambiguous. Trimming cost V 1 base and J 10 bases, with 13 bases left between them. The CDR3 is made up of 13 amino acids. The germline CDR1 and CDR2 sequences are SEHNR and FQNEAQ (reference sequence).

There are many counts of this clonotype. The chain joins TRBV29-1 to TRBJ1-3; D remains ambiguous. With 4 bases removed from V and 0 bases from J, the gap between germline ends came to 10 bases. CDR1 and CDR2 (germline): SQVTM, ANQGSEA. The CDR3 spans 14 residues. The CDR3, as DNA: TGCAGCGTTGGTGACCCAAGCTCTGGAAACACCATATATTTT. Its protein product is CSVGDPSSGNTIYF.

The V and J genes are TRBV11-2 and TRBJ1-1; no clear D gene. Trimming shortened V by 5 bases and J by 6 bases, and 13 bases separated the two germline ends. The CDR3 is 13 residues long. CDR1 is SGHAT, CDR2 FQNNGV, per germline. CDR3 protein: CASSPRSAAEAFF. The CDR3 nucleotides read TGTGCCAGCAGCCCCCGGTCGGCAGCTGAAGCTTTCTTT.

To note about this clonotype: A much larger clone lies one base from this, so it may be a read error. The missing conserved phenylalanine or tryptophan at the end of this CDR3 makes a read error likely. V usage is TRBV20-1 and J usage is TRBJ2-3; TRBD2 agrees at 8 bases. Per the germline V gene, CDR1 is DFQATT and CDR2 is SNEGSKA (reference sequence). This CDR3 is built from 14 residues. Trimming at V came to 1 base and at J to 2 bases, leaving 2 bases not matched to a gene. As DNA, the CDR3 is TGCAGTGCTAGAGCGGGGGGGCCCACAGATACGCAGTATTCT. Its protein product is CSARAGGPTDTQYS.

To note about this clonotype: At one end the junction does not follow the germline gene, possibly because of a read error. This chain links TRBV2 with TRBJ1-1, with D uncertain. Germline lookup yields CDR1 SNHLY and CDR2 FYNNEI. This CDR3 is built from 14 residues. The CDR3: CASSTHRTATEAFF. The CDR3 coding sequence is TGTGCCAGCAGTACCCATCGGACCGCCACTGAGGCTTTCTTT.

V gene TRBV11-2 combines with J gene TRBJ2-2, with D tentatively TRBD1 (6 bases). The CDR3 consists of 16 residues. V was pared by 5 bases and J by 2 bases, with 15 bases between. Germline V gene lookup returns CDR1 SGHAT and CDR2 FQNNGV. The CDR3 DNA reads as TGTGCCAGCAGCGAGTGGTGGACAGATAACACCGGGGAGCTGTTTTTT. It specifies CASSEWWTDNTGELFF.

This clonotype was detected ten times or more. CDR3 in amino acids: CASSIKETQYF. In DNA, the CDR3 is TGTGCCAGTAGTATAAAGGAGACCCAGTACTTC. The rearrangement links TRBV19 to TRBJ2-5; D not resolved. V was pared by 2 bases and J by 5 bases, with 3 bases between. The CDR3 is 11 residues long. The germline V gene encodes CDR1 LNHDA and CDR2 SQIVND (reference sequence).

This CDR3 is CASSYRDRAIGYTF. CDR3 nucleotide sequence: TGTGCCAGCAGTTACCGGGACAGGGCGATTGGCTACACCTTC. The chain is built from TRBV12-3 or TRBV12-4 and TRBJ1-2; 9 bases fit TRBD1. The V segment lost 4 bases and the J segment 7 bases; nucleotides outside the gene matches: 7. The CDR3 is 14 residues long.

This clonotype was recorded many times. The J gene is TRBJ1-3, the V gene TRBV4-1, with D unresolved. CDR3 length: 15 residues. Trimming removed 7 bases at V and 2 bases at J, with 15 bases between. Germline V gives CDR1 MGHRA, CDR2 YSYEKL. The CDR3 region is CASKFAGETGNTIYF. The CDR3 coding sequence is TGCGCCAGCAAATTCGCTGGGGAAACTGGAAACACCATATATTTT.

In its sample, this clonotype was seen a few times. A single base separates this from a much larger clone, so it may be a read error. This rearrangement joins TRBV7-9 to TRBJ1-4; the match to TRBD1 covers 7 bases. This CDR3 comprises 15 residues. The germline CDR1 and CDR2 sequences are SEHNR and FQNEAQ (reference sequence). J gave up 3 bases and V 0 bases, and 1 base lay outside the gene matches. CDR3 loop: CASSLAGGANEKLFF. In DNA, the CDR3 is TGTGCCAGCAGCTTAGCAGGGGGCGCTAATGAAAAACTGTTTTTT.

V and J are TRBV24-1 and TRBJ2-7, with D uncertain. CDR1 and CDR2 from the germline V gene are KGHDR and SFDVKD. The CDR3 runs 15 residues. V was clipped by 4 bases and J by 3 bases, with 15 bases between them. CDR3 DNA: TGTGCCACCAGTGACGTCTCGTGGCGGTACTACGAGCAGTACTTC. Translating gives CATSDVSWRYYEQYF.

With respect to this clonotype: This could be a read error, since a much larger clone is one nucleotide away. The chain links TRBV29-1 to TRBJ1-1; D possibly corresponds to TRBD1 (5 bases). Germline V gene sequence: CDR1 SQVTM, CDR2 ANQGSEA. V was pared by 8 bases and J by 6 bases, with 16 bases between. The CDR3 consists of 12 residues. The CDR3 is CSIARGRAEAFF. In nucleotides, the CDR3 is TGCAGCATTGCTCGGGGACGAGCTGAAGCTTTCTTT. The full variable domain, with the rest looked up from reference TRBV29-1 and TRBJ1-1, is SAVISQKPSRDICQRGTSLTIQCQVDSQVTMMFWYRQQPGQSLTLIATANQGSEATYESGFVIDKFPISRPNLTFSTLTVSNMSPEDSSIYLCSIARGRAEAFFGQGTRLTVV.

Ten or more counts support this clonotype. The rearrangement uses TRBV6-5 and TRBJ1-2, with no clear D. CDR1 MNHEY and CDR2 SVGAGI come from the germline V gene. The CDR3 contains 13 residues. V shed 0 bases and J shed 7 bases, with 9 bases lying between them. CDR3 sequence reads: CASSYSIMGGYTF. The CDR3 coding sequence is TGTGCCAGCAGTTACTCGATTATGGGTGGCTACACCTTC.

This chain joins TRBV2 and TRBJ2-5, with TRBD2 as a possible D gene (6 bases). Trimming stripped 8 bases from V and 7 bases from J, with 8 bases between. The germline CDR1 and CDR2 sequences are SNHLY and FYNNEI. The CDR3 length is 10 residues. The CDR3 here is CASGRGTQYF. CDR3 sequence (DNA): TGTGCCAGCGGGCGGGGGACCCAGTACTTC.

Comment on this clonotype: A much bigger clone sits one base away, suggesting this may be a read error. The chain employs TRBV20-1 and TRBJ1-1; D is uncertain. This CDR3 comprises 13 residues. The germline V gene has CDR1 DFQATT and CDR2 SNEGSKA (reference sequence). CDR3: CSARSPRNTEALF. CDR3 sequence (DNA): TGCAGTGCTAGATCTCCCCGGAACACTGAAGCTCTCTTT.